In this sample, the clone carrying this TCR beta chain turned up a few times. Its antigen remains unidentified. This record comes from a study of T cell repertoires in cytomegalovirus infection. Overall study context: HLA-C-restricted CMV epitopes, recently identified, and well-studied HLA-B-restricted ones were used by the study. Indicated by public TCR beta signatures were CMV infection and matching HLA type.

Study-wide results and limits: Cumulative frequency (of public TCR beta family members) identified carriers of CMV plus the relevant HLA. Dominating the ex vivo response were HLA-C-restricted CMV-specific TCR beta clonotypes.

CDR3 length: 13 residues. With 8 bases removed from V and 2 bases from J, the gap between germline ends came to 13 bases. TCRdb re-derived calls from the reads in MiXCR, one entry per CDR3 protein. The sample contains around 570,000 distinct CDR3 sequences, around 40% of which appear only once. The clonotype comes from a human donor in good health (CMV status not recorded). Some clones in this sample may be carry-over from other donors' samples. The chain couples TRBV5-3 to TRBJ2-5; the D gene is possibly TRBD2 (6 bases). TRBV5-3 is labeled an ORF, and its function is uncertain. Sequencing was performed on cultured PBMCs, taken from culture after CMV antigen stimulation. CDR3 residues: CASSPREQETQYF. The CDR3 bases are TGTGCCAGCAGCCCCCGGGAGCAAGAGACCCAGTACTTC.